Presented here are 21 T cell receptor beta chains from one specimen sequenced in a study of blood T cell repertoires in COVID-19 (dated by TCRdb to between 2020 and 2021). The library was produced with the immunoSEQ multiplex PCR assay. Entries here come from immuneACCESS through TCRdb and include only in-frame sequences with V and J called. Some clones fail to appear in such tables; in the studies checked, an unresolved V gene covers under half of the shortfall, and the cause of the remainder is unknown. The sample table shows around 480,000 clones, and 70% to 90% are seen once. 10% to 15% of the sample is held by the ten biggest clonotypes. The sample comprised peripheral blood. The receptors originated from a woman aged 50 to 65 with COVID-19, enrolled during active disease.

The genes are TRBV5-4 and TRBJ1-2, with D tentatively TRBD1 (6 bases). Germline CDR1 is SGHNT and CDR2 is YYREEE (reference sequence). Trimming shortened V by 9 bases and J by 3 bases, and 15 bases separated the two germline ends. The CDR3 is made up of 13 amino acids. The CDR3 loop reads CATKKRQDYGYTF. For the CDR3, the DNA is TGTGCCACTAAGAAGAGACAGGACTATGGCTACACCTTC.

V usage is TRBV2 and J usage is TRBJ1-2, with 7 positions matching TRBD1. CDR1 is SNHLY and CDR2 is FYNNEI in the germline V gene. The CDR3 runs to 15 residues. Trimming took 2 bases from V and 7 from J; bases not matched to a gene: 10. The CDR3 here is CASSESYRGKAGYTF. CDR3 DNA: TGTGCCAGCAGTGAATCGTACAGGGGAAAGGCTGGCTACACCTTC. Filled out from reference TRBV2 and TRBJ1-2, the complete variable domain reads EPEVTQTPSHQVTQMGQEVILRCVPISNHLYFYWYRQILGQKVEFLVSFYNNEISEKSEIFDDQFSVERPDGSNFTLKIRSTKLEDSAMYFCASSESYRGKAGYTFGSGTRLTVV.

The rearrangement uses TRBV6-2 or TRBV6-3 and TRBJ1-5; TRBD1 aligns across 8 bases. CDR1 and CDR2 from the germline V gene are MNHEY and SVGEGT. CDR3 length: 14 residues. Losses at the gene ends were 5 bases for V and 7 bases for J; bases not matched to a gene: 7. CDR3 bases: TGTGCCAGCAGTACACAGGGGGGTGCCCAGCCCCAGCATTTT. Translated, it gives CASSTQGGAQPQHF.

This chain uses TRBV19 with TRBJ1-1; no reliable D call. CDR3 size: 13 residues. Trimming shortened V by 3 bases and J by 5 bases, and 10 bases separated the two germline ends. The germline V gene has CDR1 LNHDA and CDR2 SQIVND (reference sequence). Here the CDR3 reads CASSIRRDTEAFF. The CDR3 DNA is TGTGCCAGTAGTATTCGGAGGGATACTGAAGCTTTCTTT.

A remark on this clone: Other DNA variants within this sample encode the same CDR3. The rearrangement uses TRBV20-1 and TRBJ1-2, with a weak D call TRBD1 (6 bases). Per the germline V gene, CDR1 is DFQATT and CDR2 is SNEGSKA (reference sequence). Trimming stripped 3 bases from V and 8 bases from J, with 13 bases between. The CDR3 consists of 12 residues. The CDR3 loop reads CSASPGVGGYTF. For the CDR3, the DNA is TGCAGTGCTAGTCCAGGGGTTGGCGGCTACACCTTC.

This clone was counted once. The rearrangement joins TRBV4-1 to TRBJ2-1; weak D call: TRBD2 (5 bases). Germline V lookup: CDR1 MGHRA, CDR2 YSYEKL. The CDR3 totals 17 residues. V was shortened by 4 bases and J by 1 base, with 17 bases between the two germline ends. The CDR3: CASSPSGRGGSYNEQFF. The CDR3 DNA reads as TGCGCCAGCAGCCCCAGCGGTCGGGGTGGGTCCTACAATGAGCAGTTCTTC.

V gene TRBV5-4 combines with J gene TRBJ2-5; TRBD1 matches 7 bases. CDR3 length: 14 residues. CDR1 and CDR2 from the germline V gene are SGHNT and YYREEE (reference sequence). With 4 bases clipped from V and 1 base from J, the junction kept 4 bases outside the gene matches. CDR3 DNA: TGTGCCAGCAGCCCAAGGACAGGCCAAGAGACCCAGTACTTC. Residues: CASSPRTGQETQYF.

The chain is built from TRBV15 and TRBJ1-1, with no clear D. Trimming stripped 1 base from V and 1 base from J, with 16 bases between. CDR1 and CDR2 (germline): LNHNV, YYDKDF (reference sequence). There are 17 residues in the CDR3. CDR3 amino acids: CATSRGRPMAGNTEAFF. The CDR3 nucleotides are TGTGCCACCAGCAGAGGGAGACCGATGGCGGGGAACACTGAAGCTTTCTTT.

The CDR3 nucleotides are TGTGCCAGCCTACAGGGCTATGGCTACACCTTC. This encodes CASLQGYGYTF. The chain combines TRBV6-6 with TRBJ1-2; D may be TRBD1 (6 bases). CDR3 size: 11 residues. V lost 8 bases to trimming and J lost 4 bases, with 8 bases between them. Germline V gene lookup returns CDR1 MNHNY and CDR2 SVGAGI (reference sequence).

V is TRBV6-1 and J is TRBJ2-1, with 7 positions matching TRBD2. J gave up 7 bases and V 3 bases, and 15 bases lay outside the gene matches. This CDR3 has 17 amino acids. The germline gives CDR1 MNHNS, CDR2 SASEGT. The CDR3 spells CASSDGGTGGGWNEQFF. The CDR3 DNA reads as TGTGCCAGCAGTGATGGAGGCACGGGAGGTGGTTGGAATGAGCAGTTCTTC.

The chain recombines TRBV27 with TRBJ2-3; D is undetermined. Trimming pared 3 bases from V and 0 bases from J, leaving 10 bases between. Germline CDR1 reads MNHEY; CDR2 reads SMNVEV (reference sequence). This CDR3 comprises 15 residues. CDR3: CASSFNSPSTDTQYF. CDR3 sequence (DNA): TGTGCCAGCAGTTTTAACAGTCCTAGCACAGATACGCAGTATTTT.

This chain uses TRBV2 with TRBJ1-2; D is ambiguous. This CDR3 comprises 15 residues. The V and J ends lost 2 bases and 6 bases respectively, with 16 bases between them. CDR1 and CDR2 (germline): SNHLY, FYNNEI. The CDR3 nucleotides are TGTGCCAGCAGTGAATCGGAAGGGAGATTGGATGGCTACACCTTC. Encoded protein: CASSESEGRLDGYTF.

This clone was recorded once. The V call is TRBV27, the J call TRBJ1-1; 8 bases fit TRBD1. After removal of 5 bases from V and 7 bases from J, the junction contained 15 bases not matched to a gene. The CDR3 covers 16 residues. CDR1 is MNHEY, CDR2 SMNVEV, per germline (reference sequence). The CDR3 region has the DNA TGTGCCAGCAGTCGAAGGGTCGGACAGGGCACCTTTGAAGCTTTCTTT. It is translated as CASSRRVGQGTFEAFF.

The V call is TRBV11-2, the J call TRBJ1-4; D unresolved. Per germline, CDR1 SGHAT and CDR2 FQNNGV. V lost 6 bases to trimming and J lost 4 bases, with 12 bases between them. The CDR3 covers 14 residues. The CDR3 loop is CASSPQQLNEKLFF. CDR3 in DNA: TGTGCCAGCAGTCCCCAACAGCTTAATGAAAAACTGTTTTTT.

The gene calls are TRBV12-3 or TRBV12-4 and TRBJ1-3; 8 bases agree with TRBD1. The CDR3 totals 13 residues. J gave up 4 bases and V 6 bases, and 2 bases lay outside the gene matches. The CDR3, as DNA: TGTGCCAGCAGCAGGGGGCTCGGAAACACCATATATTTT. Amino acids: CASSRGLGNTIYF.

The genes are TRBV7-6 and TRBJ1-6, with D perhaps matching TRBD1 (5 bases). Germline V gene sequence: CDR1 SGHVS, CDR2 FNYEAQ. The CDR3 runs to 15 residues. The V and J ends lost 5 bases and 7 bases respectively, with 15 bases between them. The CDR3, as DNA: TGTGCCAGCAGCCCAACTAATGGGGGGAATTCACCCCTCCACTTT. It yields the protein CASSPTNGGNSPLHF.

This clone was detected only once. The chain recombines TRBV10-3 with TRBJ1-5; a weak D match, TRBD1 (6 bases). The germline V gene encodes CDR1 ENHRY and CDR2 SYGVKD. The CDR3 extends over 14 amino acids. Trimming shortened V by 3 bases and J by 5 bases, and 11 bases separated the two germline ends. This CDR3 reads CAISDLHRDQPQHF. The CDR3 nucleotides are TGTGCCATCAGTGATTTACACAGGGATCAGCCCCAGCATTTT.

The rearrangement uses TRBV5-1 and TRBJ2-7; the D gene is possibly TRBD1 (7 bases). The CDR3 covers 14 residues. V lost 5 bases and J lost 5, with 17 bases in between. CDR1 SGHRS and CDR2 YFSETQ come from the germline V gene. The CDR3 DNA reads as TGCGCCAGCAGAGAAGGCAGGGGGGCCCACGAGCAGTACTTC. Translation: CASREGRGAHEQYF.

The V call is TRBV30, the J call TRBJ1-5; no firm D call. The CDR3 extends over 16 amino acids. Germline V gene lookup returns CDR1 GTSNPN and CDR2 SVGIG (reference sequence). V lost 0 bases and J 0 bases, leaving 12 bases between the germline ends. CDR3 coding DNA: TGTGCCTGGAGTGTAAAGGCAGGATATAGCAATCAGCCCCAGCATTTT. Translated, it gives CAWSVKAGYSNQPQHF.

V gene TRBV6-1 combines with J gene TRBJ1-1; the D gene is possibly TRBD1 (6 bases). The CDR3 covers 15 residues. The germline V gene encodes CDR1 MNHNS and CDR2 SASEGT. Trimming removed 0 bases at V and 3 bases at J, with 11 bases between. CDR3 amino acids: CASSEALTGYTEAFF. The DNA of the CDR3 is TGTGCCAGCAGTGAAGCACTCACAGGGTACACTGAAGCTTTCTTT.

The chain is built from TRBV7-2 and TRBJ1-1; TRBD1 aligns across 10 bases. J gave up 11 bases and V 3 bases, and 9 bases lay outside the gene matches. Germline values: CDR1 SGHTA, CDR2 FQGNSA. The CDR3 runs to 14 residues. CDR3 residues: CASSFPAGQGRAFF. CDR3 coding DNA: TGTGCCAGCAGCTTCCCGGCGGGACAGGGGAGGGCTTTCTTT.